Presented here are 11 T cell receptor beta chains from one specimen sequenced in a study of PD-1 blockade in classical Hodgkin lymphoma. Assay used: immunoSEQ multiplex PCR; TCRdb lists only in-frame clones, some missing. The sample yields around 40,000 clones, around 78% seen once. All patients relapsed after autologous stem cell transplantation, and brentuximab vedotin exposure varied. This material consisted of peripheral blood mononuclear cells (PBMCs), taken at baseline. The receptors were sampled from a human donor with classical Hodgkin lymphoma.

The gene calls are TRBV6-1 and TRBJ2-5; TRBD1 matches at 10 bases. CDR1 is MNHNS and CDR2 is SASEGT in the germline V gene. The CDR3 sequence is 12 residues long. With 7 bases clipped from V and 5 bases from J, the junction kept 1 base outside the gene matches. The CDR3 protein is CASTTGGETQYF. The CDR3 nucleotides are TGTGCCAGCACGACAGGGGGCGAGACCCAGTACTTC.

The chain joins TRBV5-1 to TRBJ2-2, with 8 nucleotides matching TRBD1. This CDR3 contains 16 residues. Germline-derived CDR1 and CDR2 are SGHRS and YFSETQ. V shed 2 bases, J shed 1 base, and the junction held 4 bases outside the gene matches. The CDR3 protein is CASSLQGTGNTGELFF. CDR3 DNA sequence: TGCGCCAGCAGCTTACAGGGGACAGGGAACACCGGGGAGCTGTTTTTT.

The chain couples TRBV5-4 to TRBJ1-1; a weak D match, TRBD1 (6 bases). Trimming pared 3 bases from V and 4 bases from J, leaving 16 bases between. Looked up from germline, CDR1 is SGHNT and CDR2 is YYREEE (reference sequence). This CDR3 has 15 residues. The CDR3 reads CASSSARGYLTEAFF. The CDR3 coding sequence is TGTGCCAGCAGCTCCGCCAGGGGTTACCTCACTGAAGCTTTCTTT.

CDR3: CASSLRTGTTDTQYF. The DNA of the CDR3 is TGTGCCAGCAGTCTTCGGACAGGTACTACAGATACGCAGTATTTT. The chain links TRBV2 to TRBJ2-3, with TRBD1 matching over 7 bases. V shed 5 bases, J shed 3 bases, and the junction held 8 bases outside the gene matches. The germline V gene has CDR1 SNHLY and CDR2 FYNNEI. This CDR3 is 15 amino acids long.

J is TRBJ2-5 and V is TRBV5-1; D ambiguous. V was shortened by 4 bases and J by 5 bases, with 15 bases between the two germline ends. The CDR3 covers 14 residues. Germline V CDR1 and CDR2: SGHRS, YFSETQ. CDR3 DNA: TGCGCCAGCAGCCTTGCGGACGTACGGGAGACCCAGTACTTC. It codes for CASSLADVRETQYF.

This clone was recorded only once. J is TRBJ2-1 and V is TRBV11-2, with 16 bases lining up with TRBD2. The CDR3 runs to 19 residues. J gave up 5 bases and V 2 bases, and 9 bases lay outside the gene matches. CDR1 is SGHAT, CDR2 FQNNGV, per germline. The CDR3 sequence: CASSLPGTSGGAVDNEQFF. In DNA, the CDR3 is TGTGCCAGCAGCTTACCCGGGACTAGCGGGGGGGCCGTAGACAATGAGCAGTTCTTC.

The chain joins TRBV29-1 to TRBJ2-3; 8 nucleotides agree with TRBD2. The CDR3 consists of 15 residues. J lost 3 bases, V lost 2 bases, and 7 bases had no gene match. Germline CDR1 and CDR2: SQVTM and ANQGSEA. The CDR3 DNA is TGCAGCGTTGAAAGGGGGGGCGGGGGGACAGATACGCAGTATTTT. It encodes CSVERGGGGTDTQYF.

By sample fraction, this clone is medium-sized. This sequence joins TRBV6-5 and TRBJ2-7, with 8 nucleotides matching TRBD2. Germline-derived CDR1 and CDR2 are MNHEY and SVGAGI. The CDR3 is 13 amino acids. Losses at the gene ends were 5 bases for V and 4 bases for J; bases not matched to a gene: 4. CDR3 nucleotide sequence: TGTGCCAGCAGTCTTAGCGGGGCTTACGAGCAGTACTTC. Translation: CASSLSGAYEQYF.

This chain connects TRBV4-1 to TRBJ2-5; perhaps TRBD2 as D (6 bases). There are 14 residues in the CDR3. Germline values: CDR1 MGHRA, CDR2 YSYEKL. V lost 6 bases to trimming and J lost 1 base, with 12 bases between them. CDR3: CASRHWRGQETQYF. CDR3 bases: TGCGCCAGCAGGCACTGGCGGGGCCAAGAGACCCAGTACTTC.

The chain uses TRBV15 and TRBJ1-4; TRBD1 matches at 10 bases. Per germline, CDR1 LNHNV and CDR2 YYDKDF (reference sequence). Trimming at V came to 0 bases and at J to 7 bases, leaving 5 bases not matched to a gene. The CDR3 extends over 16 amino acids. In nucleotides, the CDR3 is TGTGCCACCAGCAGAGATGGGGACAGGGGTGGTGAAAAACTGTTTTTT. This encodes CATSRDGDRGGEKLFF.

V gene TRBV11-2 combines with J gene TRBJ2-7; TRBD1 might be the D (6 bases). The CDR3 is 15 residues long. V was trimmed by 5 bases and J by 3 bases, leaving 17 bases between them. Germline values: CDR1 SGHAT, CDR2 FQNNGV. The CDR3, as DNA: TGTGCCAGCAGCCTCTTTACAGGGACCGGCTACGAGCAGTACTTC. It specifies CASSLFTGTGYEQYF. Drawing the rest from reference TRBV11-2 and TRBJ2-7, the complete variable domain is EAGVAQSPRYKIIEKRQSVAFWCNPISGHATLYWYQQILGQGPKLLIQFQNNGVVDDSQLPKDRFSAERLKGVDSTLKIQPAKLEDSAVYLCASSLFTGTGYEQYFGPGTRLTVT.